This TCR beta chain was identified during a study of cytomegalovirus exposure and HLA in healthy donors. Findings of the study overall: In a later analysis, at a false discovery rate of 0.05, approximately 16,000 TCR beta sequences were associated with HLA alleles.

The CDR3 length is 15 residues. With V trimmed by 3 bases and J by 4 bases, 7 bases remained unmatched. Germline V gene sequence: CDR1 LNHDA, CDR2 SQIVND (reference sequence). This clone was recorded once. The antigen remains unidentified. Primers for the PCR totalled 60 Vbeta and 13 Jbeta. The assay was immunoSEQ multiplex PCR, and TCRdb's table has in-frame clones only and misses some. Among tens of thousands of clones, roughly 70% were seen once, and the ten largest hold 9.5% to 13%. The chain links TRBV19 to TRBJ2-5, with TRBD1 matching 8 bases. Sequenced: PBMCs. This receptor was identified in a woman aged 40 to 50 in good health and CMV-seropositive. The CDR3 DNA follows: TGTGCCAGTAGTATCCAGGACAGGGTGGGAGAGACCCAGTACTTC. This codes for CASSIQDRVGETQYF.